Shown below are 9 T cell receptor beta chains from a single sample sequenced in a study of shared clonotypes between healthy human individuals. Using immunoSEQ multiplex PCR, the repertoire was profiled, and TCRdb retains in-frame clones only, with some absent. The sample yields 560,000 or so clones, around 96% seen once. Cells designated naive CD8 were CD45RO-negative and were positively selected for CCR7, with terminally differentiated effector memory CD45RA+ cells excluded. The source material was naive CD8+ T cells sorted from blood. Receptors were obtained from a young woman in good health.

V and J are TRBV15 and TRBJ2-7; TRBD1 matches at 7 bases. V gave up 5 bases and J gave up 2 bases; unmatched junction bases: 12. Germline values: CDR1 LNHNV, CDR2 YYDKDF (reference sequence). The CDR3 is 16 residues long. This CDR3 is CATSGSGTDFTYEQYF. In nucleotides, the CDR3 is TGTGCCACCAGCGGGTCCGGGACAGATTTTACCTACGAGCAGTACTTC.

The chain uses TRBV5-6 and TRBJ2-1; no clear D. There are 13 residues in the CDR3. Trimming removed 4 bases at V and 5 bases at J, with 10 bases between. The germline V gene encodes CDR1 SGHDT and CDR2 YYEEEE. The CDR3 region is CASSIQLNNEQFF. DNA for the CDR3: TGTGCCAGCAGCATCCAACTGAACAATGAGCAGTTCTTC.

V usage is TRBV28 and J usage is TRBJ2-2, with 10 bases identical to TRBD1. Germline-derived CDR1 and CDR2 are MDHEN and SYDVKM. V lost 0 bases to trimming and J lost 3 bases; unmatched junction nucleotides: 7. The CDR3 extends over 18 amino acids. The CDR3 bases are TGTGCCAGCAGTTTATGGATATCGGGACAGGGGCACACCGGGGAGCTGTTTTTT. Its translation is CASSLWISGQGHTGELFF.

This chain links TRBV28 with TRBJ2-1; 10 bases are a match to TRBD2. This CDR3 has 16 amino acids. Looked up from germline, CDR1 is MDHEN and CDR2 is SYDVKM. The V and J ends lost 10 bases and 8 bases, in that order; junction bases with no gene match: 17. The CDR3 sequence: CATRGWLAGEGDEQFF. DNA of the CDR3: TGTGCCACCAGAGGATGGCTAGCGGGAGAGGGGGATGAGCAGTTCTTC.

J is TRBJ2-7 and V is TRBV5-5; D is possibly TRBD1 or TRBD2 (5 bases each). Looked up from germline, CDR1 is SGHKS and CDR2 is YYEKEE (reference sequence). The V and J ends lost 0 bases and 10 bases respectively, with 23 bases between them. The CDR3 has 16 amino acids. The CDR3 is CASSLESGLVSLEQYF. The CDR3 DNA reads as TGTGCCAGCAGCTTGGAATCGGGGCTGGTCAGTTTGGAACAGTACTTC.

This clone was detected a few times. This same CDR3 is encoded by further DNA sequences in the sample. The chain carries TRBV27 and TRBJ2-6; D is unclear. Germline assignment: CDR1 MNHEY and CDR2 SMNVEV (reference sequence). V lost 2 bases and J lost 1, with 3 bases in between. The CDR3 sequence is 14 residues long. The CDR3 sequence: CASSLRSGANVLTF. The CDR3 DNA is TGTGCCAGCAGTTTAAGATCTGGGGCCAACGTCCTGACTTTC.

This clone was seen only once. The sample carries other DNA sequences with the same CDR3. V gene TRBV13 combines with J gene TRBJ1-3, with 7 bases matching TRBD1. CDR3 length: 14 residues. Germline CDR1 reads PRHDT; CDR2 reads FYEKMQ (reference sequence). Trimming took 5 bases from V and 1 from J; bases not matched to a gene: 2. DNA of the CDR3: TGTGCCAGCAGCCTCAGGGGGTCTGGAAACACCATATATTTT. Translated, it gives CASSLRGSGNTIYF.

The CDR3 sequence is CASSQVGLAGAGQFF. The CDR3 region has the DNA TGCGCCAGCAGCCAAGTGGGACTAGCGGGAGCAGGGCAGTTCTTC. The genes are TRBV4-1 and TRBJ2-1, with 14 bases lining up with TRBD2. This CDR3 is built from 15 residues. From germline, CDR1 is MGHRA and CDR2 YSYEKL. The V and J ends lost 1 base and 12 bases, in that order; junction bases with no gene match: 5.

The rearrangement uses TRBV27 and TRBJ2-7; D ambiguous. Germline V gene data show CDR1 as MNHEY and CDR2 as SMNVEV (reference sequence). Deletions cut 5 bases from V and 10 bases from J, with 21 bases between. This CDR3 region has 14 residues. The CDR3 is CASSPASLLLSQYF. The CDR3 DNA reads as TGTGCCAGCAGTCCCGCTAGTCTTCTTCTCTCCCAGTACTTC.